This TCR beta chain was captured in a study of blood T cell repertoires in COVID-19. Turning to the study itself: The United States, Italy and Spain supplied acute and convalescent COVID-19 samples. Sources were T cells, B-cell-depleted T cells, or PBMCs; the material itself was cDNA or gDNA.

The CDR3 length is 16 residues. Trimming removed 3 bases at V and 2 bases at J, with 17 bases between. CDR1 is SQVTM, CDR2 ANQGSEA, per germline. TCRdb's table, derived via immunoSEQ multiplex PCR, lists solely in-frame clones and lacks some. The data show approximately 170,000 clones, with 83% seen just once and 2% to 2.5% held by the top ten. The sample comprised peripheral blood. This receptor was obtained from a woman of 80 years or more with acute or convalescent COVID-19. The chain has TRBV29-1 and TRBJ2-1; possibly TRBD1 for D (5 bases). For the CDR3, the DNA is TGCAGCGTTGAGAAAGGGCAGGGTGGGGCCTACAATGAGCAGTTCTTC. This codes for CSVEKGQGGAYNEQFF.